These 28 T cell receptor beta chains came from one sample sequenced in a study of monozygotic twins with cystic fibrosis. Profiling relied on immunoSEQ multiplex PCR, and the TCRdb table lists in-frame clones only, not all of them. The sample contains roughly 24,000 clones, approximately 97% of which appear only once. The material sequenced was blood. The receptors were sampled from a girl between 10 and 17 years old with cystic fibrosis.

The chain couples TRBV5-8 to TRBJ2-4; D is uncertain. The CDR3 extends over 10 amino acids. The V end lost 4 bases, the J end lost 6 bases, and 2 bases lay between the germline ends. Germline CDR1 is SGHTS and CDR2 is YDEGEE. Here the CDR3 reads CASSGNIQYF. CDR3 DNA: TGTGCCAGCAGCGGAAACATTCAGTACTTC.

This clone was seen a single time. The V call is TRBV30, the J call TRBJ2-2; TRBD2 might be the D (6 bases). Germline-derived CDR1 and CDR2 are GTSNPN and SVGIG (reference sequence). Trimming stripped 5 bases from V and 2 bases from J, with 9 bases between. The length of the CDR3 is 13 residues. The CDR3 reads CAWAGTNTGELFF. The DNA of the CDR3 is TGTGCCTGGGCCGGGACTAACACCGGGGAGCTGTTTTTT.

The V gene is TRBV7-2, the J gene TRBJ2-7; the D gene is possibly TRBD2 (5 bases). In germline, CDR1 is SGHTA, CDR2 FQGNSA. V was cut by 3 bases and J by 5 bases, with 20 bases left in between. This CDR3 is built from 16 residues. CDR3 region: CASSLRAPVSRDEQYF. As DNA, the CDR3 is TGTGCCAGCAGCTTGAGGGCCCCGGTCAGTAGAGACGAGCAGTACTTC.

V gene TRBV7-8 combines with J gene TRBJ1-2; D gene unclear. V lost 5 bases and J lost 0, with 10 bases in between. Germline V CDR1 and CDR2: SGHVS, FQNEAQ. The CDR3 runs 14 residues. CDR3 loop: CASSPFRANYGYTF. The CDR3 coding sequence is TGTGCCAGCAGCCCTTTTAGAGCTAACTATGGCTACACCTTC.

The J gene is TRBJ2-6, the V gene TRBV7-2; no definite D call. Germline assignment: CDR1 SGHTA and CDR2 FQGNSA. V was clipped by 8 bases and J by 0 bases, with 23 bases between them. This CDR3 comprises 19 residues. CDR3 in DNA: TGTGCCAGCTTTGGCAGGACCAGAAACCAGGACTCTGGGGCCAACGTCCTGACTTTC. It codes for CASFGRTRNQDSGANVLTF.

The J gene is TRBJ2-7, the V gene TRBV30; D ambiguous. With 7 bases removed from V and 7 bases from J, the gap between germline ends came to 29 bases. CDR3 size: 16 residues. Germline CDR1 is GTSNPN and CDR2 is SVGIG (reference sequence). As DNA, the CDR3 is TGTGCCTCACCCTTAGGCGGCACCCTCGTACTATGGGAGCAGTACGTC. This sequence encodes CASPLGGTLVLWEQYV.

The rearrangement joins TRBV19 to TRBJ1-2; D possibly corresponds to TRBD1 (6 bases). The CDR3 consists of 14 residues. Trimming removed 2 bases at V and 4 bases at J, with 11 bases between. The germline gives CDR1 LNHDA, CDR2 SQIVND (reference sequence). CDR3 protein: CASSIMDSFYGYTF. The CDR3 bases are TGTGCCAGTAGTATAATGGACAGCTTCTATGGCTACACCTTC.

The V call is TRBV15, the J call TRBJ1-2; TRBD1 matches at 8 bases. The length of the CDR3 is 16 residues. CDR1 and CDR2 (germline): LNHNV, YYDKDF (reference sequence). Germline trimming cut 0 bases from V and 7 bases from J; bases unmatched to any gene: 10. CDR3 region: CATSRDTTGEKRGYTF. For the CDR3, the DNA is TGTGCCACCAGCAGAGATACGACAGGGGAAAAGCGTGGCTACACCTTC.

The chain carries TRBV9 and TRBJ2-5; TRBD2 agrees at 15 bases. After removal of 4 bases from V and 2 bases from J, the junction contained 3 bases not matched to a gene. CDR1 and CDR2 (germline): SGDLS, YYNGEE. The CDR3 has 16 amino acids. The CDR3 DNA follows: TGTGCCAGCAGCTCCGGACTAGCGGGAGGGCAAGAGACCCAGTACTTC. As protein: CASSSGLAGGQETQYF.

V and J are TRBV29-1 and TRBJ1-1, with a possible D match to TRBD1 (5 bases). The V end lost 7 bases, the J end lost 1 base, and 10 bases lay between the germline ends. CDR3 length: 12 amino acids. Per the germline V gene, CDR1 is SQVTM and CDR2 is ANQGSEA. The CDR3 region is CSGGHTNTEAFF. In DNA form, the CDR3 reads TGCAGCGGGGGCCACACGAACACTGAAGCTTTCTTT.

V gene TRBV9 combines with J gene TRBJ1-2; D remains unclear. CDR1 is SGDLS, CDR2 YYNGEE, per germline. V gave up 3 bases and J gave up 4 bases, with 22 bases separating them. This CDR3 has 17 residues. The CDR3 DNA sequence: TGTGCCAGCAGCGAGTGGCCAGGAACGAGCGAGGCCTATGGCTACACCTTC. Encoded protein: CASSEWPGTSEAYGYTF.

The rearrangement uses TRBV2 and TRBJ1-5; D not resolved. V was clipped by 1 base and J by 7 bases, with 17 bases between them. The CDR3 runs 16 residues. Germline CDR1 SNHLY, CDR2 FYNNEI. CDR3 region: CASSEEGARSGQPQHF. CDR3 nucleotide sequence: TGTGCCAGCAGTGAAGAGGGCGCAAGGTCGGGGCAGCCCCAGCATTTT.

This clone was observed once. The chain recombines TRBV25-1 with TRBJ2-3; no firm D call. The CDR3 spans 12 residues. The V and J ends lost 3 bases and 3 bases respectively, with 4 bases between them. CDR1 MGHDK and CDR2 SYGVNS come from the germline V gene. CDR3 protein: CASSEVTDTQYF. DNA of the CDR3: TGTGCCAGCAGTGAGGTTACAGATACGCAGTATTTT.

The chain uses TRBV18 and TRBJ2-3; TRBD2 matches 12 bases. Per germline, CDR1 KGHSH and CDR2 LQKENI. The CDR3 has 16 amino acids. Trimming took 3 bases from V and 5 from J; bases not matched to a gene: 6. CDR3 sequence: CASSPLAGGPGDTQYF. The CDR3 DNA reads as TGTGCCAGCTCACCTCTAGCGGGAGGGCCGGGAGATACGCAGTATTTT.

The chain combines TRBV5-1 with TRBJ1-1, with 9 bases that match TRBD1. Germline lookup yields CDR1 SGHRS and CDR2 YFSETQ. CDR3 length equals 13 residues. After removal of 4 bases from V and 7 bases from J, the junction contained 5 bases not matched to a gene. The CDR3 nucleotides read TGCGCCAGCAGCCCCTGGACAGGGGTTGAAGCTTTCTTT. Translated, it gives CASSPWTGVEAFF.

This chain uses TRBV9 with TRBJ1-1; a possible D gene is TRBD1 (5 bases). Trimming shortened V by 2 bases and J by 6 bases, and 11 bases separated the two germline ends. Germline CDR1 reads SGDLS; CDR2 reads YYNGEE. This CDR3 is built from 13 residues. The CDR3 loop is CASSVIGGSEAFF. The CDR3 region has the DNA TGTGCCAGCAGCGTTATTGGGGGGTCTGAAGCTTTCTTT.

The chain has TRBV5-6 and TRBJ1-3, with D maybe TRBD1 (5 bases). V was cut by 4 bases and J by 0 bases, with 17 bases left in between. CDR1 is SGHDT, CDR2 YYEEEE, per germline. The length of the CDR3 is 17 residues. The CDR3 coding sequence is TGTGCCAGCAGCACCCACCCGGGAACAGGCTCTGGAAACACCATATATTTT. Translated, it gives CASSTHPGTGSGNTIYF.

This sequence joins TRBV19 and TRBJ1-4; D unresolved. The CDR3 extends over 14 amino acids. Germline V lookup: CDR1 LNHDA, CDR2 SQIVND (reference sequence). V was clipped by 3 bases and J by 8 bases, with 13 bases between them. The CDR3 DNA is TGTGCCAGTAGTATTCGGGTTAGTTTCGAAAAACTGTTTTTT. It translates to CASSIRVSFEKLFF.

This sequence joins TRBV9 and TRBJ2-3; tentative D call: TRBD2 (6 bases). The CDR3 has 14 residues. V was trimmed by 4 bases and J by 2 bases, leaving 11 bases between them. The germline V gene encodes CDR1 SGDLS and CDR2 YYNGEE. The CDR3 spells CASSPGTFTDTQYF. In nucleotides, the CDR3 is TGTGCCAGCAGCCCGGGGACTTTCACAGATACGCAGTATTTT.

The chain is built from TRBV4-3 and TRBJ2-3; 11 bases map to TRBD2. Germline V gives CDR1 LGHNA, CDR2 YSLEER. This CDR3 has 15 amino acids. The junction had 6 bases not matched to a gene; V was cut back by 4 bases and J by 6 bases. The CDR3 here is CASSLTSGSGDTQYF. In DNA, the CDR3 is TGCGCCAGCAGCCTTACTAGCGGGAGCGGCGATACGCAGTATTTT.

The chain carries TRBV9 and TRBJ1-3; unclear D gene. The CDR3 totals 15 residues. Trimming cost V 2 bases and J 6 bases, with 15 bases left between them. Germline assignment: CDR1 SGDLS and CDR2 YYNGEE. Here the CDR3 DNA reads TGTGCCAGCAGCGTTACCGAATCCAGAGCAAACACCATATATTTT. Its protein product is CASSVTESRANTIYF. Drawing the rest from reference TRBV9 and TRBJ1-3, the complete variable domain is DSGVTQTPKHLITATGQRVTLRCSPRSGDLSVYWYQQSLDQGLQFLIQYYNGEERAKGNILERFSAQQFPDLHSELNLSSLELGDSALYFCASSVTESRANTIYFGEGSWLTVV.

The chain is built from TRBV29-1 and TRBJ2-3; D gene uncertain. Trimming took off 4 bases at V and 0 bases at J, with 8 bases between the two ends. This CDR3 contains 13 residues. CDR1 and CDR2 from the germline V gene are SQVTM and ANQGSEA. In DNA form, the CDR3 reads TGCAGCGTTGTCAAACCTAGCACAGATACGCAGTATTTT. Amino acids: CSVVKPSTDTQYF.

This sequence joins TRBV7-8 and TRBJ2-7; 10 bases map to TRBD1. V shed 1 base and J 5 bases; nucleotides not matched to a gene: 2. CDR3 size: 14 residues. The germline gives CDR1 SGHVS, CDR2 FQNEAQ. CDR3 in DNA: TGTGCCAGCAGCTTAGTCGGGACAGGGGACGAGCAGTACGTC. Translation gives CASSLVGTGDEQYV.

This chain uses TRBV20-1 with TRBJ2-5; D gene unclear. The V gene lost 1 base and the J gene lost 7 bases, with 7 bases spanning the gap. Germline CDR1 and CDR2: DFQATT and SNEGSKA (reference sequence). The CDR3 consists of 11 residues. CDR3 region: CSARASTTQYF. CDR3 in DNA: TGCAGTGCTAGAGCAAGTACGACCCAGTACTTC.

The chain carries TRBV18 and TRBJ2-5; D is unresolved. Germline V lookup: CDR1 KGHSH, CDR2 LQKENI. Trimming cost V 0 bases and J 2 bases, with 4 bases left between them. The CDR3 runs 13 residues. The CDR3 nucleotides read TGTGCCAGCTCACCACCGTCGCAAGAGACCCAGTACTTC. Protein product: CASSPPSQETQYF.

This clone was recorded once. The CDR3 sequence: CASSFLPRGTGANEAFF. In DNA, the CDR3 is TGTGCCAGCAGTTTCCTTCCGAGGGGGACAGGGGCCAATGAAGCTTTCTTT. The chain links TRBV28 to TRBJ1-1; 10 positions agree with TRBD1. Germline V lookup: CDR1 MDHEN, CDR2 SYDVKM. Losses at the gene ends were 3 bases for V and 7 bases for J; bases not matched to a gene: 14. The CDR3 contains 17 residues.

This chain connects TRBV4-2 to TRBJ2-7, with TRBD1 as a possible D gene (6 bases). Germline-derived CDR1 and CDR2 are LGHNA and YNFKEQ. The CDR3 runs to 16 residues. V lost 0 bases to trimming and J lost 2 bases, with 14 bases between them. CDR3: CASSQEWGLEPYEQYF. CDR3 DNA: TGTGCCAGCAGCCAAGAGTGGGGGCTGGAACCCTACGAGCAGTACTTC.

V usage is TRBV6-4 and J usage is TRBJ1-4; D gene ambiguous. The CDR3 runs to 11 residues. Trimming left V 11 bases short and J 6 bases short, with 10 bases between. CDR1 and CDR2 from the germline V gene are MRHNA and SNTAGT. CDR3 region: CALLGYEKLFF. The CDR3 DNA follows: TGTGCCCTCCTAGGGTATGAAAAACTGTTTTTT.